The 18 T cell receptor beta chains below were found in one sample sequenced in a study of blood T cell repertoires in COVID-19 (TCRdb year 2020). Preparation of the library involved the immunoSEQ multiplex PCR assay. TCRdb obtained this table from immuneACCESS and retained in-frame rearrangements with V and J assigned. These tables miss some clones; where compared with another copy, unresolved V genes account for less than half of the shortfall, and the remainder is unexplained. The sample profile shows about 220,000 clones; under 90% of them were found once. The top ten clonotypes cover 15% to 20% of the sample. The specimen sequenced was peripheral blood. The receptors come from a young man with active or convalescent COVID-19.

The chain employs TRBV2 and TRBJ1-1; no clear D. Trimming removed 5 bases from V and 3 bases from J, with 19 bases in between. The CDR3 has 16 amino acids. CDR1 SNHLY and CDR2 FYNNEI come from the germline V gene. The DNA for the CDR3 is TGTGCCAGCAGTTCACCCCTCCCGAGTCAGGACACTGAAGCTTTCTTT. It yields the protein CASSSPLPSQDTEAFF.

The gene calls are TRBV19 and TRBJ1-5; D is possibly TRBD1 (6 bases). Germline CDR1 reads LNHDA; CDR2 reads SQIVND (reference sequence). V lost 4 bases, J lost 4 bases, and 14 bases lay in between. The CDR3 spans 15 residues. The CDR3 DNA reads as TGTGCCAGTAGTAATAACAGGGTGATGAATCAGCCCCAGCATTTT. This sequence encodes CASSNNRVMNQPQHF.

The chain couples TRBV4-1 to TRBJ2-7; 11 bases fit TRBD2. Trimming removed 3 bases from V and 2 bases from J; junction bases left unmatched: 3. From germline, CDR1 is MGHRA and CDR2 YSYEKL. The CDR3 extends over 15 amino acids. Written as DNA, the CDR3 is TGCGCCAGCAGCCATCGACTAGCGGGGCCCTACGAGCAGTACTTC. Protein: CASSHRLAGPYEQYF.

V and J are TRBV28 and TRBJ2-7, with D maybe TRBD2 (5 bases). Germline V gene data show CDR1 as MDHEN and CDR2 as SYDVKM. Between the trimmed V and J ends, which lost 2 bases and 1 base, there was a span of 9 bases. The CDR3 is made up of 14 amino acids. The CDR3 region is CASSLEGGSYEQYF. For the CDR3, the DNA is TGTGCCAGCAGTTTAGAGGGTGGGTCCTACGAGCAGTACTTC.

The sample holds a few counts of this clone. The V gene is TRBV5-8, the J gene TRBJ2-5, with 7 nucleotides matching TRBD1. The CDR3 has 14 residues. The J segment lost 1 base and the V segment lost 4 bases, leaving 4 bases of the junction unmatched. From germline, CDR1 is SGHTS and CDR2 YDEGEE. The CDR3 bases are TGTGCCAGCAGCCCGGGACAGATCCAAGAGACCCAGTACTTC. As protein: CASSPGQIQETQYF.

The chain links TRBV11-2 to TRBJ2-1; no reliable D call. This CDR3 spans 13 amino acids. V lost 1 base and J lost 6, with 7 bases in between. Germline V gene lookup returns CDR1 SGHAT and CDR2 FQNNGV. The CDR3 nucleotides read TGTGCCAGCAGCTTAGCGCCTAGCAATGAGCAGTTCTTC. It specifies CASSLAPSNEQFF. Variable domain in full (rest from reference TRBV11-2 and TRBJ2-1): EAGVAQSPRYKIIEKRQSVAFWCNPISGHATLYWYQQILGQGPKLLIQFQNNGVVDDSQLPKDRFSAERLKGVDSTLKIQPAKLEDSAVYLCASSLAPSNEQFFGPGTRLTVL.

The CDR3: CASSPDRGNEQYF. In DNA form, the CDR3 reads TGTGCCAGCAGCCCCGACAGGGGGAACGAGCAGTACTTC. This chain uses TRBV14 with TRBJ2-7, with 9 bases lining up with TRBD1. Germline CDR1 reads SGHDN; CDR2 reads FVKESK. The CDR3 runs 13 residues. J lost 5 bases, V lost 4 bases, and 3 bases had no gene match.

The chain has TRBV4-2 and TRBJ2-7; D may be TRBD1 (5 bases). The CDR3 length is 13 residues. Trimming removed 3 bases from V and 2 bases from J, with 8 bases in between. Germline values: CDR1 LGHNA, CDR2 YNFKEQ. CDR3 amino acids: CASSHQTAYEQYF. Written as DNA, the CDR3 is TGTGCCAGCAGCCACCAGACAGCCTACGAGCAGTACTTC.

The sample holds one count of this clone. This chain uses TRBV28 with TRBJ2-7; 7 bases map to TRBD1. Germline values: CDR1 MDHEN, CDR2 SYDVKM. This CDR3 has 12 residues. V shed 5 bases and J 4 bases; nucleotides not matched to a gene: 2. The CDR3 here is CASSQDRYEQYF. The CDR3 DNA sequence: TGTGCCAGCAGTCAGGACAGGTACGAGCAGTACTTC.

This chain links TRBV7-2 with TRBJ2-3, with 7 bases aligning to TRBD2. Trimming removed 0 bases from V and 0 bases from J; junction bases left unmatched: 0. In germline, CDR1 is SGHTA, CDR2 FQGNSA. The CDR3 is 15 residues long. This chain's CDR3 is CASSLAGGSTDTQYF. The CDR3 bases are TGTGCCAGCAGCTTAGCGGGGGGGAGCACAGATACGCAGTATTTT.

The chain carries TRBV11-2 and TRBJ2-3, with 9 bases that match TRBD2. This CDR3 spans 18 amino acids. Germline trimming cut 2 bases from V and 5 bases from J; bases unmatched to any gene: 14. Germline CDR1 is SGHAT and CDR2 is FQNNGV. The CDR3 loop is CASSLRAGGQEFGDTQYF. CDR3 DNA: TGTGCCAGCAGCTTAAGAGCGGGGGGCCAGGAGTTCGGAGATACGCAGTATTTT.

The chain is built from TRBV5-4 and TRBJ2-7, with D hard to call. The V and J ends lost 0 bases and 5 bases respectively, with 3 bases between them. This CDR3 comprises 11 residues. Germline loops: CDR1 SGHNT, CDR2 YYREEE (reference sequence). DNA of the CDR3: TGTGCCAGCAGCTTGGATAACGAGCAGTACTTC. It encodes CASSLDNEQYF.

This clone appeared once. This chain uses TRBV5-6 with TRBJ2-5, with TRBD1 as a possible D gene (5 bases). The germline V and J ends were trimmed by 4 bases and 2 bases, with 18 bases remaining between them. CDR3 length: 16 residues. Per the germline V gene, CDR1 is SGHDT and CDR2 is YYEEEE. CDR3 bases: TGTGCCAGCAGCCCACCGGACATCTACCCTCAAGAGACCCAGTACTTC. Translated, it gives CASSPPDIYPQETQYF.

The chain joins TRBV27 to TRBJ2-7, with 10 bases fitting TRBD1. The V gene's germline CDR1 is MNHEY and CDR2 SMNVEV (reference sequence). CDR3 length equals 16 residues. Trimming cost V 5 bases and J 1 base; bases outside gene matches: 8. The CDR3 is CASSGGPGQGSYEQYF. Here the CDR3 DNA reads TGTGCCAGCAGTGGGGGGCCGGGACAGGGGTCCTACGAGCAGTACTTC.

This clone was recorded only once. One end of the junction is discordant with germline, which a read error may explain. The chain recombines TRBV4-3 with TRBJ1-6; 8 bases are a match to TRBD1. The length of the CDR3 is 14 residues. Per germline, CDR1 LGHNA and CDR2 YSLEER. CDR3 bases: TGCGCCAGCAGTCAAGGTACAGGGGGTTCACCCCTCCACTTT. As protein: CASSQGTGGSPLHF.

The rearrangement joins TRBV6-4 to TRBJ1-1, with D tentatively TRBD1 (5 bases). CDR1 is MRHNA and CDR2 is SNTAGT in the germline V gene. The V gene lost 6 bases and the J gene lost 3 bases, with 11 bases spanning the gap. The CDR3 has 13 amino acids. The CDR3 coding sequence is TGTGCCAGCAGCAAGGGGTGGGACACTGAAGCTTTCTTT. Translating it yields CASSKGWDTEAFF.

The chain has TRBV7-6 and TRBJ2-7, with D perhaps matching TRBD1 (6 bases). The V end lost 5 bases, the J end lost 5 bases, and 22 bases lay between the germline ends. The germline V gene encodes CDR1 SGHVS and CDR2 FNYEAQ. CDR3 length equals 16 residues. CDR3 in DNA: TGTGCCAGCAGCGACAGGAGGACCCCGGGGCCCCACGAGCAGTACTTC. Translated, it gives CASSDRRTPGPHEQYF.

There are a few counts of this clone. The CDR3 DNA is TGTGCCAGCTCACCACGGGAGTACCTTGGCGAGCAGTACTTC. This translates into CASSPREYLGEQYF. V is TRBV18 and J is TRBJ2-7; perhaps TRBD2 as D (5 bases). CDR1 and CDR2 from the germline V gene are KGHSH and LQKENI. The CDR3 extends over 14 amino acids. Deletions cut 1 base from V and 6 bases from J, with 13 bases between.